Listed below are T cell receptor beta chains from one sample, sequenced in a study of cytomegalovirus exposure and HLA in healthy donors. Assay: immunoSEQ multiplex PCR; the TCRdb copy retains only in-frame clones and omits some. Here the sample spans under 150,000 clones, around 77% being singletons. Sequencing was performed on PBMCs. These receptors were collected from a man aged 50-60 years in good health and CMV-seronegative. CDR3s include the opening cysteine and the closing phenylalanine or tryptophan. Each record gives: V gene, J gene, clone size, D gene, CDR3 protein, CDR3 DNA. The D gene is left open where the match is weak. Clone size appears in some rows only: once, few, many, or a class for an expanded clone.

>TRBV6-1|TRBJ1-1|few|TRBD1
CASSEALAGGPVNTEAFF
TGTGCCAGCAGTGAAGCGCTGGCAGGGGGACCGGTGAACACTGAAGCTTTCTTT
>TRBV27|TRBJ1-1|NA|TRBD1
CASSSQGAEAFF
TGTGCCAGCAGTTCCCAGGGGGCTGAAGCTTTCTTT
>TRBV10-2|TRBJ2-5|NA|TRBD2
CASSDWREGLGETQYF
TGCGCCAGCAGTGACTGGCGGGAGGGCCTGGGAGAGACCCAGTACTTC
>TRBV9|TRBJ2-1|NA|NA
CASSATGGASYNEQFF
TGTGCCAGCAGCGCTACGGGCGGGGCTTCCTACAATGAGCAGTTCTTC
>TRBV30|TRBJ1-5|NA|TRBD1
CAWSAARTGDQPQHF
TGTGCCTGGAGTGCGGCCCGGACAGGGGATCAGCCCCAGCATTTT
>TRBV5-5|TRBJ2-2|few|NA
CASSLSGPDTGELFF
TGTGCCAGCAGCTTGTCAGGGCCGGACACCGGGGAGCTGTTTTTT
>TRBV5-1|TRBJ2-5|NA|TRBD1
CASSQTGTGVETQYF
TGCGCCAGCAGCCAAACCGGGACAGGGGTTGAGACCCAGTACTTC
>TRBV19|TRBJ1-1|NA|NA
CASRYPGGGLNTEAFF
TGTGCCAGCCGATATCCGGGCGGGGGCCTGAACACTGAAGCTTTCTTT
>TRBV6-1|TRBJ1-2|few|TRBD1
CASSSGTGPYGYTF
TGTGCCAGCAGCTCCGGGACAGGTCCATATGGCTACACCTTC
>TRBV7-3|TRBJ1-1|NA|NA
CASSGGANTEAFF
TGTGCCAGCAGTGGGGGGGCGAACACTGAAGCTTTCTTT
>TRBV2|TRBJ2-7|NA|TRBD1
CASSEAPRTGSSYEQYF
TGTGCCAGCAGTGAAGCGCCCCGGACAGGGAGCTCCTACGAGCAGTACTTC
>TRBV28|TRBJ2-2|NA|NA
CASLTSAANTGELFF
TGTGCCAGTCTCACTTCGGCGGCGAACACCGGGGAGCTGTTTTTT
>TRBV28|TRBJ2-7|NA|TRBD2
CASSSGTSGSYEQYF
TGTGCCAGCAGCTCTGGGACTAGTGGTTCCTACGAGCAGTACTTC